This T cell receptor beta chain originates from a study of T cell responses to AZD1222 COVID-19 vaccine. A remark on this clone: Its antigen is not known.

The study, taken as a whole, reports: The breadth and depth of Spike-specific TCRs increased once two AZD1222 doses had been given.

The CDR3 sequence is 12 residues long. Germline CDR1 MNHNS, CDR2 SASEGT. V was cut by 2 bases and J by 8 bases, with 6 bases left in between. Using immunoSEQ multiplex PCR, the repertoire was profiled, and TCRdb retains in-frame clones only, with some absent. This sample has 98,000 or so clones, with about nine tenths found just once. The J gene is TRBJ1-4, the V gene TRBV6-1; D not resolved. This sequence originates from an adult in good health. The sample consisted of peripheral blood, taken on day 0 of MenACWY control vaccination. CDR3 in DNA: TGTGCCAGCAGTGAAATAGGAGAAAAACTGTTTTTT. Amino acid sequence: CASSEIGEKLFF.